Detailed here is one T cell receptor (beta chain). Under the authors' procedure: Reference gene primers were amplified, and this amplification served to estimate nucleated cell counts. Data came from immunoSEQ multiplex PCR; TCRdb stores just in-frame clones and leaves some out. That table gives V, J and clone size, and the DNA gave D and trimming. The table lists a few hundred thousand clones, about 91% of them singletons, with about 1.2% in the top ten. This entry belongs to a study of blood T cell repertoires in COVID-19. About the study: T cells, B-cell-depleted T cells, or PBMCs provided the cDNA or gDNA that served as material.

Participant age was about 18 to 89 years, and participants resided in around 24 US areas. There are 14 residues in the CDR3. J lost 5 bases, V lost 7 bases, and 11 bases had no gene match. The germline CDR1 and CDR2 sequences are SGHRS and YFSETQ. The chain employs TRBV5-1 and TRBJ1-2; 7 positions agree with TRBD1. The clonotype originates from a woman in her 40s with acute COVID-19. The sequenced sample was PBMCs or T cells enriched from blood (not recorded which). CDR3 sequence (DNA): TGCGCCAGCTCTCGGGACAGCGCAGAGTATGGCTACACCTTC. Protein: CASSRDSAEYGYTF.